This passage covers 4 T cell receptor beta chains from one sample sequenced in a study of T cells in Graves' hyperthyroidism and ophthalmopathy. There were TCR beta CDR3 regions amplified from RNA transcripts. Primed by the HTBI set, a first-round RT-PCR was run on the TCR CDR3. From the multiplex PCR reads, TCRdb called clonotypes with MiXCR, one entry per CDR3 protein. The sample has 800,000 or so distinct CDR3 sequences, 38% seen once. Sequenced sample: blood. These receptors came from a man aged 18 to 30 with Graves' hyperthyroidism.

This clonotype came up a few times. V usage is TRBV5-1 and J usage is TRBJ2-7, with 8 bases matching TRBD1. The germline CDR1 and CDR2 sequences are SGHRS and YFSETQ. Germline trimming cut 4 bases from V and 0 bases from J; bases unmatched to any gene: 6. CDR3 length: 15 amino acids. The CDR3 protein is CASSARQGNSYEQYF. The CDR3 region has the DNA TGCGCCAGCAGCGCCCGACAGGGGAACTCCTACGAGCAGTACTTC.

In this sample, this clonotype turned up many times. One end of the junction varies from germline; a read error may be responsible. The CDR3 protein is CASSGPHDF. DNA for the CDR3: TGTGCCAGCTCGGGACCACATGACTTT. This chain links TRBV6-5 with TRBJ1-1; a possible D gene is TRBD1 (5 bases). This CDR3 is built from 9 residues. Per germline, CDR1 MNHEY and CDR2 SVGAGI.

The rearrangement joins TRBV7-9 to TRBJ1-1; TRBD1 agrees at 11 bases. The CDR3 loop spans 17 amino acids. Germline V gene data show CDR1 as SEHNR and CDR2 as FQNEAQ (reference sequence). J lost 3 bases, V lost 6 bases, and 12 bases had no gene match. The CDR3 reads CASRRRTGGRRDTEAFF. Written as DNA, the CDR3 is TGTGCCAGCAGAAGAAGGACAGGGGGCAGACGGGACACTGAAGCTTTCTTT.

This rearrangement joins TRBV20-1 to TRBJ2-5, with D possibly being TRBD1 (6 bases). Trimming stripped 0 bases from V and 5 bases from J, with 25 bases between. The CDR3 consists of 18 residues. Germline V CDR1 and CDR2: DFQATT, SNEGSKA (reference sequence). For the CDR3, the DNA is TGCAGTGCTAGAGACAGGGGACCTACGGATACCCGGAGGGAGACCCAGTACTTC. It encodes CSARDRGPTDTRRETQYF.